The 27 T cell receptor beta chains in this list originate from one sample, sequenced in a study of T cells in Graves' hyperthyroidism and ophthalmopathy. Amplified TCR beta CDR3 regions derived from RNA transcripts. First-round RT-PCR of the TCR CDR3 relied on the HTBI primer set. Each CDR3 protein gets one entry after TCRdb re-called the multiplex PCR reads with MiXCR. The table lists more than 550,000 distinct CDR3 sequences, about 17% of them singletons. Sequenced: blood. The receptors here all came from a woman in her forties or fifties with Graves' hyperthyroidism that later progressed to Graves' ophthalmopathy.

Regarding this clonotype: One end of the junction fails to match germline, which may point to a read error. This chain connects TRBV7-3 to TRBJ2-2; possible D gene TRBD2, 5 bases. This CDR3 contains 15 residues. Germline assignment: CDR1 SGHTA and CDR2 FQGTGA. DNA for the CDR3: TGCGCCAGCAGCCAAGAAGGAGGTGGGGCCGGGGAGCTGTTTTTT. Its protein product is CASSQEGGGAGELFF.

This clonotype was counted only a few times. The rearrangement links TRBV5-4 to TRBJ2-5, with 9 bases fitting TRBD2. The CDR3 is made up of 16 amino acids. CDR1 is SGHNT, CDR2 YYREEE, per germline (reference sequence). The V gene end was trimmed by 0 bases and the J gene end by 2 bases; junction bases not matched to a gene: 5. CDR3 sequence reads: CASSLGWTSEQETQYF. The CDR3 DNA sequence: TGTGCCAGCAGCTTGGGATGGACTAGCGAGCAAGAGACCCAGTACTTC. The whole variable domain, filled in from reference TRBV5-4 and TRBJ2-5, reads ETGVTQSPTHLIKTRGQQVTLRCSSQSGHNTVSWYQQALGQGPQFIFQYYREEENGRGNFPPRFSGLQFPNYSSELNVNALELDDSALYLCASSLGWTSEQETQYFGPGTRLLVL.

This clonotype has more than one count but fewer than ten. The chain joins TRBV2 to TRBJ1-1; D unresolved. V lost 7 bases and J 2 bases, leaving 11 bases between the germline ends. CDR3 length equals 13 residues. The germline CDR1 and CDR2 sequences are SNHLY and FYNNEI. CDR3 nucleotide sequence: TGTGCCAGCATCGGAGGTCTAAACACTGAAGCTTTCTTT. Its translation is CASIGGLNTEAFF.

This clonotype was seen at least ten times. The chain combines TRBV2 with TRBJ1-1; D gene uncertain. The CDR3 sequence is 15 residues long. Trimming removed 1 base from V and 1 base from J, with 10 bases in between. Germline lookup yields CDR1 SNHLY and CDR2 FYNNEI. The CDR3 here is CASSEGMQWNTEAFF. The CDR3 nucleotides read TGTGCCAGCAGTGAAGGGATGCAGTGGAACACTGAAGCTTTCTTT.

The chain recombines TRBV2 with TRBJ2-2, with TRBD1 matching over 11 bases. Unmatched junction bases numbered 6, after V lost 5 bases and J lost 7 bases. The germline CDR1 and CDR2 sequences are SNHLY and FYNNEI. The length of the CDR3 is 15 residues. CDR3 residues: CASSQDRGPVGELFF. CDR3 nucleotides: TGTGCCAGCAGTCAGGACAGGGGGCCGGTCGGGGAGCTGTTTTTT.

In this sample, this clonotype turned up many times. This chain uses TRBV11-2 with TRBJ2-1; D assignment may be TRBD1 or TRBD2 (5 bases each). V was pared by 5 bases and J by 8 bases, with 13 bases between. Germline V gene data show CDR1 as SGHAT and CDR2 as FQNNGV. CDR3 length: 13 amino acids. CDR3 sequence reads: CASSPGAGDEQFF. The CDR3 DNA follows: TGTGCCAGCAGCCCCGGGGCCGGGGATGAGCAGTTCTTC.

This clonotype was recorded at least ten times. The chain recombines TRBV2 with TRBJ1-5; 8 positions agree with TRBD1. V gave up 6 bases and J gave up 0 bases; unmatched junction bases: 4. This CDR3 comprises 15 residues. Per the germline V gene, CDR1 is SNHLY and CDR2 is FYNNEI. The DNA of the CDR3 is TGTGCCAGCAGCGAGACAGGGGCTAGCAATCAGCCCCAGCATTTT. Its protein is CASSETGASNQPQHF.

This clonotype was seen repeatedly, ten times or more. The gene calls are TRBV5-1 and TRBJ1-1; D remains unclear. This CDR3 spans 16 amino acids. The V gene lost 0 bases and the J gene lost 0 bases, with 12 bases spanning the gap. CDR1 is SGHRS, CDR2 YFSETQ, per germline. The CDR3 DNA reads TGCGCCAGCAGCTTGGCACAGAAGTACATGAACACTGAAGCTTTCTTT. Amino acids: CASSLAQKYMNTEAFF.

This clonotype was observed a handful of times. CDR3 DNA sequence: TGTGCCAGCAGGGCCGGGAGTAATTCACCCCTCCACTTT. This sequence encodes CASRAGSNSPLHF. This sequence joins TRBV6-1 and TRBJ1-6; no reliable D call. The CDR3 has 13 residues. Deletions cut 6 bases from V and 6 bases from J, with 9 bases between. Germline values: CDR1 MNHNS, CDR2 SASEGT.

This chain connects TRBV14 to TRBJ1-4; D gene uncertain. CDR3 length: 14 amino acids. Germline CDR1 reads SGHDN; CDR2 reads FVKESK. Trimming cost V 4 bases and J 5 bases, with 11 bases left between them. The CDR3 here is CASSLRRPNEKLFF. In DNA form, the CDR3 reads TGTGCCAGCAGCCTTCGGCGCCCCAATGAAAAACTGTTTTTT.

This clonotype has more than one count but fewer than ten. The rearrangement uses TRBV7-9 and TRBJ2-7, with 7 bases fitting TRBD1. Per the germline V gene, CDR1 is SEHNR and CDR2 is FQNEAQ (reference sequence). V was pared by 4 bases and J by 3 bases, with 9 bases of the junction left unmatched. This CDR3 comprises 15 residues. DNA of the CDR3: TGTGCCAGCAGCTCCACAGGGGTTGGGATCTACGAGCAGTACTTC. It translates to CASSSTGVGIYEQYF.

This clonotype was seen ten or more times. V usage is TRBV2 and J usage is TRBJ1-1; weak D call: TRBD1 (5 bases). The CDR3 totals 13 residues. Germline lookup yields CDR1 SNHLY and CDR2 FYNNEI. The ends were cut back, 4 bases at V and 10 bases at J, with 16 bases in the middle. The CDR3 DNA is TGTGCCAGCAGTGCAAAGGGGATAGTTGGAGCTTTCTTT. This encodes CASSAKGIVGAFF.

There are many counts of this clonotype. This chain connects TRBV18 to TRBJ2-7, with D perhaps TRBD1 or TRBD2 (5 bases each). The CDR3 is 14 amino acids. Germline CDR1 and CDR2: KGHSH and LQKENI. The V gene lost 4 bases and the J gene lost 3 bases, with 13 bases spanning the gap. The CDR3 sequence is CASSRGSIDYEQYF. CDR3 sequence (DNA): TGTGCCAGCTCACGGGGGAGTATAGACTACGAGCAGTACTTC.

This chain uses TRBV6-4 with TRBJ2-2, with 7 positions matching TRBD2. CDR1 is MRHNA and CDR2 is SNTAGT in the germline V gene. V shed 5 bases, J shed 2 bases, and the junction held 14 bases outside the gene matches. This CDR3 contains 18 residues. CDR3: CASSSWLAGDSNTGELFF. Here the CDR3 DNA reads TGTGCCAGCAGTTCGTGGCTGGCGGGGGACTCTAACACCGGGGAGCTGTTTTTT.

The V and J genes are TRBV9 and TRBJ1-2; the D gene is possibly TRBD1 (6 bases). Trimming cost V 0 bases and J 3 bases, with 12 bases left between them. The CDR3 sequence is 15 residues long. Germline values: CDR1 SGDLS, CDR2 YYNGEE. For the CDR3, the DNA is TGTGCCAGCAGCGTAGGGGGGCAGGGTCACTATGGCTACACCTTC. The encoded protein is CASSVGGQGHYGYTF. The full variable domain, with the rest looked up from reference TRBV9 and TRBJ1-2, is DSGVTQTPKHLITATGQRVTLRCSPRSGDLSVYWYQQSLDQGLQFLIQYYNGEERAKGNILERFSAQQFPDLHSELNLSSLELGDSALYFCASSVGGQGHYGYTFGSGTRLTVV.

This clonotype has just a few counts. This chain links TRBV6-1 with TRBJ2-1; D gene unclear. The CDR3 covers 14 residues. Germline V gene lookup returns CDR1 MNHNS and CDR2 SASEGT. Trimming removed 4 bases at V and 8 bases at J, with 15 bases between. This CDR3 reads CASSARPSGHEQFF. The DNA for the CDR3 is TGTGCCAGCAGTGCTCGCCCTAGTGGGCATGAGCAGTTCTTC.

In its sample, this clonotype was seen a few times. This sequence joins TRBV7-2 and TRBJ1-6; D possibly corresponds to TRBD1 (6 bases). The V gene's germline CDR1 is SGHTA and CDR2 FQGNSA. The ends were cut back, 5 bases at V and 5 bases at J, with 16 bases in the middle. The length of the CDR3 is 16 residues. The chain's CDR3 is CASSQNGGRDNSPLHF. Here the CDR3 DNA reads TGTGCCAGCAGCCAAAATGGGGGGCGCGATAATTCACCCCTCCACTTT.

This clonotype showed up just a few times. The chain employs TRBV6-1 and TRBJ2-3; maybe TRBD1 (6 bases). The CDR3 consists of 15 residues. Germline V lookup: CDR1 MNHNS, CDR2 SASEGT. V was cut by 6 bases and J by 0 bases, with 13 bases left in between. The CDR3 loop reads CASSDRIPSTDTQYF. CDR3 nucleotides: TGTGCCAGCAGCGACAGGATACCTAGCACAGATACGCAGTATTTT.

This chain connects TRBV29-1 to TRBJ1-3; 7 bases match TRBD1. In germline, CDR1 is SQVTM, CDR2 ANQGSEA. J was trimmed by 2 bases and V by 4 bases; bases with no gene match: 2. CDR3 size: 13 residues. This CDR3 is CSVADRAGNTIYF. CDR3 nucleotides: TGCAGCGTTGCCGACAGGGCTGGAAACACCATATATTTT.

This clonotype occurred a few times. This chain uses TRBV12-3 or TRBV12-4 with TRBJ1-1; D gene ambiguous. The CDR3 length is 12 residues. The germline V and J ends were trimmed by 8 bases and 0 bases, with 7 bases remaining between them. CDR3 DNA: TGTGCCAGCGGTTACATGAACACTGAAGCTTTCTTT. Its protein is CASGYMNTEAFF.

The chain has TRBV15 and TRBJ2-1; 9 bases match TRBD1. Germline-derived CDR1 and CDR2 are LNHNV and YYDKDF (reference sequence). The V segment lost 5 bases and the J segment 0 bases; nucleotides outside the gene matches: 5. The CDR3 runs 16 residues. The chain's CDR3 is CATSGTGQSSYNEQFF. Here the CDR3 DNA reads TGTGCCACCAGCGGGACAGGGCAGAGCTCCTACAATGAGCAGTTCTTC.

The chain couples TRBV30 to TRBJ1-6; 7 bases fit TRBD1. The trim removed 5 bases at V and 7 bases at J, leaving 11 bases unmatched. Germline lookup yields CDR1 GTSNPN and CDR2 SVGIG (reference sequence). This CDR3 has 15 amino acids. Here the CDR3 DNA reads TGTGCCTGGGATTCCCATGGGACAGCGAATTCACCCCTCCACTTT. Protein sequence: CAWDSHGTANSPLHF.

There are many counts of this clonotype. The chain joins TRBV27 to TRBJ2-1, with TRBD2 matching over 8 bases. This CDR3 region has 17 residues. CDR1 is MNHEY and CDR2 is SMNVEV in the germline V gene (reference sequence). V shed 4 bases and J 4 bases; nucleotides not matched to a gene: 12. In DNA form, the CDR3 reads TGTGCCAGCAGTTCCTTACTCCAGCGGGGGCCTTACAATGAGCAGTTCTTC. As protein: CASSSLLQRGPYNEQFF.

This clonotype was counted a few times. The chain links TRBV4-2 to TRBJ2-2; 8 bases match TRBD2. CDR3 length: 18 residues. Germline values: CDR1 LGHNA, CDR2 YNFKEQ. Trimming took 1 base from V and 5 from J; bases not matched to a gene: 12. The CDR3 DNA sequence: TGTGCCAGCAGCCAAGTCCTTTGGCGGGGGGCGGGAACCGGGGAGCTGTTTTTT. Translation gives CASSQVLWRGAGTGELFF.

The rearrangement joins TRBV6-1 to TRBJ1-2; D gene ambiguous. Per germline, CDR1 MNHNS and CDR2 SASEGT. The CDR3 extends over 14 amino acids. The V and J ends lost 5 bases and 2 bases respectively, with 12 bases between them. The CDR3 protein is CASSYSPFNYGYTF. CDR3 DNA sequence: TGTGCCAGCAGTTATAGCCCCTTCAACTATGGCTACACCTTC.

The chain joins TRBV4-1 to TRBJ1-1, with D perhaps TRBD1 (6 bases). Germline loops: CDR1 MGHRA, CDR2 YSYEKL. The V end lost 0 bases, the J end lost 0 bases, and 11 bases lay between the germline ends. This CDR3 spans 16 amino acids. DNA of the CDR3: TGCGCCAGCAGCCAAGATTGGGGGGCATTGAACACTGAAGCTTTCTTT. Translation: CASSQDWGALNTEAFF.

The chain joins TRBV3-1 to TRBJ2-6, with 7 bases that match TRBD2. V trimming: 4 bases; J trimming: 0 bases; junction bases outside the gene matches: 6. There are 17 residues in the CDR3. Germline-derived CDR1 and CDR2 are LGHDT and YNNKEL (reference sequence). CDR3 DNA sequence: TGTGCCAGCAGCCGCCCCGGGGAGGGCTCTGGGGCCAACGTCCTGACTTTC. Its translation is CASSRPGEGSGANVLTF.